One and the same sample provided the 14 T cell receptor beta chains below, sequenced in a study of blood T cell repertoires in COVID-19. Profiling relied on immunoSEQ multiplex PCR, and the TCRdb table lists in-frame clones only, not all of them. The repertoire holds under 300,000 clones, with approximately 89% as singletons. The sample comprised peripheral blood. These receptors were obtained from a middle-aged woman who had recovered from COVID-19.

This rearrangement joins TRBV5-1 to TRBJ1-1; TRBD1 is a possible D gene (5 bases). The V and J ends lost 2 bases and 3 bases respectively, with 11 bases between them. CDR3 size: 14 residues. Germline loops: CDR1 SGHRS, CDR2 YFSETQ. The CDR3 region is CASSFREMDTEAFF. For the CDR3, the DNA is TGCGCCAGCAGCTTCAGGGAAATGGACACTGAAGCTTTCTTT.

The CDR3 nucleotides are TGTGCCAGCAGCCCCGGGTCTAGCGGGGGGCGCACAGATACGCAGTATTTT. This gives the protein CASSPGSSGGRTDTQYF. The rearrangement joins TRBV5-4 to TRBJ2-3; 11 bases are a match to TRBD2. The V gene end was trimmed by 4 bases and the J gene end by 1 base; junction bases not matched to a gene: 8. The CDR3 contains 17 residues. Germline V CDR1 and CDR2: SGHNT, YYREEE (reference sequence). Variable domain in full (rest from reference TRBV5-4 and TRBJ2-3): ETGVTQSPTHLIKTRGQQVTLRCSSQSGHNTVSWYQQALGQGPQFIFQYYREEENGRGNFPPRFSGLQFPNYSSELNVNALELDDSALYLCASSPGSSGGRTDTQYFGPGTRLTVL.

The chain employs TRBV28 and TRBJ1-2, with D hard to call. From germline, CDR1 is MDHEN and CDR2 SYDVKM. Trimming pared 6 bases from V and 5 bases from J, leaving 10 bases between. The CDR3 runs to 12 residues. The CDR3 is CASRQDGYGYTF. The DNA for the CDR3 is TGTGCCAGCAGGCAGGATGGGTATGGCTACACCTTC.

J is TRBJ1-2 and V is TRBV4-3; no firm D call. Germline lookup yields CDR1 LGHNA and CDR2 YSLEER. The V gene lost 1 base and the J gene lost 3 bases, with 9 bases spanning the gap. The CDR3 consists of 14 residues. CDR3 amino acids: CASSQVGGDYGYTF. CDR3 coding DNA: TGCGCCAGCAGCCAAGTCGGAGGTGACTATGGCTACACCTTC.

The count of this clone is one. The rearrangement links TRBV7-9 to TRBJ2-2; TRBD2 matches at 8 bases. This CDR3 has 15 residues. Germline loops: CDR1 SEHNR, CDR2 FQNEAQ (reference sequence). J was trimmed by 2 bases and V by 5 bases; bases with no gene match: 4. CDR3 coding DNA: TGTGCCAGCAGCCTTAGCGGGGACAACACCGGGGAGCTGTTTTTT. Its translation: CASSLSGDNTGELFF.

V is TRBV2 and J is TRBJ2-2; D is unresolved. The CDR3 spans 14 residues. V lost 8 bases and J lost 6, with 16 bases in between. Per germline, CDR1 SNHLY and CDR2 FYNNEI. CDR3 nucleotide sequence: TGTGCCAGCCGCCGCGCCGACTCGTCCGGGGAGCTGTTTTTT. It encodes CASRRADSSGELFF.

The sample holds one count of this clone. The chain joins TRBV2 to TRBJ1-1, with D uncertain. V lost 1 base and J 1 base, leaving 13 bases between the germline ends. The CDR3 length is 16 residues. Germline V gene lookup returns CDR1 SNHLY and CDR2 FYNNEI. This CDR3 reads CASSEGGRRKNTEAFF. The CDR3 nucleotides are TGTGCCAGCAGTGAAGGCGGGCGACGAAAGAACACTGAAGCTTTCTTT.

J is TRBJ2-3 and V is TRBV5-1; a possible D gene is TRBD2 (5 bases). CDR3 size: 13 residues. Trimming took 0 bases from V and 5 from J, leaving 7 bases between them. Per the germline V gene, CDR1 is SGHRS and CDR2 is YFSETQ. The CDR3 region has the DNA TGCGCCAGCAGCTTGGGGGAGAGAGATACGCAGTATTTT. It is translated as CASSLGERDTQYF.

The CDR3 DNA follows: TGTGCCAGCAGTGGGACAGGGAATCATGGCTACACCTTC. Translating it yields CASSGTGNHGYTF. The rearrangement links TRBV2 to TRBJ1-2, with 8 bases matching TRBD1. V shed 4 bases and J 6 bases; nucleotides not matched to a gene: 4. Germline assignment: CDR1 SNHLY and CDR2 FYNNEI. This CDR3 region has 13 residues.

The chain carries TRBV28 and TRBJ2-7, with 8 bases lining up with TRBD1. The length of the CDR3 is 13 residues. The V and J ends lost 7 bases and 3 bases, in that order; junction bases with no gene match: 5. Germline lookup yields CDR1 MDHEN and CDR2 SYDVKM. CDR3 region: CASNGGQDYEQYF. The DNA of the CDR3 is TGTGCCAGCAACGGGGGACAGGACTACGAGCAGTACTTC. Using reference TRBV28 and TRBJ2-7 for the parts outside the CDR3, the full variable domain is DVKVTQSSRYLVKRTGEKVFLECVQDMDHENMFWYRQDPGLGLRLIYFSYDVKMKEKGDIPEGYSVSREKKERFSLILESASTNQTSMYLCASNGGQDYEQYFGPGTRLTVT.

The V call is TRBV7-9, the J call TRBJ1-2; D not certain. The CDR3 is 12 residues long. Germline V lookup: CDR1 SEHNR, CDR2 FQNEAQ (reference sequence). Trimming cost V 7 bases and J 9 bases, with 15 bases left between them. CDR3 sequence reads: CASTSAGPSYTF. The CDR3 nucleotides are TGTGCCAGCACCTCCGCAGGCCCTAGCTACACCTTC.

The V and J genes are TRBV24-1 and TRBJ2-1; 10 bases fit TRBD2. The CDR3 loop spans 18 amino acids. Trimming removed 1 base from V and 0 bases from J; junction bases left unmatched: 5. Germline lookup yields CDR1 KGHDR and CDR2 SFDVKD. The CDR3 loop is CATSDFKAGGSSYNEQFF. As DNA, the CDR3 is TGTGCCACCAGTGATTTTAAAGCGGGAGGGAGCTCCTACAATGAGCAGTTCTTC.

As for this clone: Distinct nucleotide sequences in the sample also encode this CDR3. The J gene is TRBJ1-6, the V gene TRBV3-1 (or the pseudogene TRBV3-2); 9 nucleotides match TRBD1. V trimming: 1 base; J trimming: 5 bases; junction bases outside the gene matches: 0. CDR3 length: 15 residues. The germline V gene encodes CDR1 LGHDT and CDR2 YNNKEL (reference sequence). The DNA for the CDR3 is TGTGCCAGCAGCCAAGGGACAGGGGATAATTCACCCCTCCACTTT. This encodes CASSQGTGDNSPLHF.

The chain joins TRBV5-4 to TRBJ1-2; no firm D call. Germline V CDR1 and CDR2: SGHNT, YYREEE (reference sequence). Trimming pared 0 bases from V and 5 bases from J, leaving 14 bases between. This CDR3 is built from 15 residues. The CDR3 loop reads CASSLVGVEEYGYTF. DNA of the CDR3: TGTGCCAGCAGCTTGGTCGGGGTTGAAGAGTATGGCTACACCTTC.